One and the same sample provided the 8 T cell receptor beta chains below, sequenced in a study of OX40 agonist ivuxolimab in advanced cancers. Assay: immunoSEQ multiplex PCR; the TCRdb copy retains only in-frame clones and omits some. Among 50,000 to 65,000 clones listed, around 82% were seen once. Material: CD4+ or CD8+ T cells sorted from blood, obtained in a trial of the OX40 agonist ivuxolimab. The receptors derive from an adult with an advanced solid tumor such as melanoma, head and neck, liver or kidney cancer.

The chain uses TRBV4-1 and TRBJ2-6; 11 bases line up with TRBD1. V shed 1 base and J 2 bases; nucleotides not matched to a gene: 7. The length of the CDR3 is 19 residues. Germline CDR1 reads MGHRA; CDR2 reads YSYEKL. The CDR3 spells CASSQGLLGQGAGANVLTF. In DNA form, the CDR3 reads TGCGCCAGCAGCCAAGGGTTGCTGGGACAGGGGGCTGGGGCCAACGTCCTGACTTTC.

The genes are TRBV25-1 and TRBJ2-4; D remains unclear. The germline CDR1 and CDR2 sequences are MGHDK and SYGVNS. The CDR3 covers 15 residues. Trimming cost V 10 bases and J 1 base, with 17 bases left between them. The CDR3 coding sequence is TGTGCCACCTCCTCCCCAGGTTACGCCAAAAACATTCAGTACTTC. This codes for CATSSPGYAKNIQYF.

The genes are TRBV7-8 and TRBJ2-5; D is ambiguous. Per germline, CDR1 SGHVS and CDR2 FQNEAQ. The CDR3 is made up of 13 amino acids. V lost 4 bases and J 5 bases, leaving 11 bases between the germline ends. Written as DNA, the CDR3 is TGTGCCAGCAGCTATAGGGTCGGCGAGACCCAGTACTTC. It codes for CASSYRVGETQYF.

This clone is a singleton in its sample. The J gene is TRBJ1-2, the V gene TRBV7-8; D not resolved. Deletions cut 1 base from V and 2 bases from J, with 2 bases between. This CDR3 has 12 residues. The germline V gene encodes CDR1 SGHVS and CDR2 FQNEAQ. The CDR3 DNA follows: TGTGCCAGCAGCTTAGACAACTATGGCTACACCTTC. Its translation: CASSLDNYGYTF.

This sequence joins TRBV7-2 and TRBJ1-2; TRBD1 aligns across 9 bases. The trim removed 8 bases at V and 4 bases at J, leaving 11 bases unmatched. This CDR3 is 15 amino acids long. Looked up from germline, CDR1 is SGHTA and CDR2 is FQGNSA. The CDR3 region has the DNA TGTGCCAGCTCCATTCACGGGACAGGGAGCTATGGCTACACCTTC. It encodes CASSIHGTGSYGYTF.

DNA of the CDR3: TGTGCCACGGTTGGGGACACTGAAGCTTTCTTT. Protein sequence: CATVGDTEAFF. The rearrangement links TRBV7-9 to TRBJ1-1; D ambiguous. CDR3 length: 11 amino acids. Trimming cost V 10 bases and J 3 bases, with 9 bases left between them. Germline lookup yields CDR1 SEHNR and CDR2 FQNEAQ (reference sequence).

The chain employs TRBV5-1 and TRBJ2-3, with 10 positions matching TRBD2. Germline CDR1 reads SGHRS; CDR2 reads YFSETQ. The length of the CDR3 is 14 residues. V was pared by 4 bases and J by 3 bases, with 2 bases of the junction left unmatched. The CDR3 bases are TGCGCCAGCAGCGATAGCGGGGGGACAGATACGCAGTATTTT. It translates to CASSDSGGTDTQYF.

The chain joins TRBV7-2 to TRBJ2-3; 7 bases map to TRBD2. The CDR3 extends over 13 amino acids. The V and J ends lost 4 bases and 6 bases, in that order; junction bases with no gene match: 4. Per germline, CDR1 SGHTA and CDR2 FQGNSA. The CDR3 sequence: CASSWDGGDTQYF. DNA for the CDR3: TGTGCCAGCAGCTGGGACGGGGGGGATACGCAGTATTTT.